This entry describes one T cell receptor beta chain. Its target is unknown. Using immunoSEQ multiplex PCR, the repertoire was profiled, and TCRdb retains in-frame clones only, with some absent. The sample contains 150,000 to 180,000 clones, approximately 94% of which appear only once. The sample comes from a study of OX40 agonist ivuxolimab in advanced cancers. About the research overall: The study gave patients intravenous ivuxolimab at 0.01 to 10 mg/kg every 2 weeks. General observations from the study: Circulating CD4+ and CD8+ T cells showed clonal expansion by week 6 at 0.1 to 3.0 mg/kg.

V was clipped by 6 bases and J by 3 bases, with 15 bases between them. CDR1 MNHNY and CDR2 SVGAGI come from the germline V gene (reference sequence). The CDR3 contains 14 residues. J is TRBJ2-7 and V is TRBV6-6; D not resolved. The clonotype comes from an adult with an advanced solid tumor such as melanoma, head and neck, liver or kidney cancer. Source: CD4+ or CD8+ T cells sorted from blood, taken in a trial of the OX40 agonist ivuxolimab. The CDR3 sequence: CASRPLRTGYEQYF. CDR3 nucleotide sequence: TGTGCCAGCAGGCCCCTGAGGACCGGCTACGAGCAGTACTTC.